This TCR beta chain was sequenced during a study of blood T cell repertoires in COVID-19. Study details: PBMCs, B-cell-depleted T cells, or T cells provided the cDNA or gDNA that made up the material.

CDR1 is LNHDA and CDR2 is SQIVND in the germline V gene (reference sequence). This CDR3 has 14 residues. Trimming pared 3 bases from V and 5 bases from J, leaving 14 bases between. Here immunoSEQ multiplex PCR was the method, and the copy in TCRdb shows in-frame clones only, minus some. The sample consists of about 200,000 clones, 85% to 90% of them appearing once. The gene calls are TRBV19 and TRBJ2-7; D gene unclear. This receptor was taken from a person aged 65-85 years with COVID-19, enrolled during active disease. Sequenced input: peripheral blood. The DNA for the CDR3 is TGTGCCAGTAGTATTTACCCCCGGGTCAACGAGCAGTACTTC. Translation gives CASSIYPRVNEQYF.